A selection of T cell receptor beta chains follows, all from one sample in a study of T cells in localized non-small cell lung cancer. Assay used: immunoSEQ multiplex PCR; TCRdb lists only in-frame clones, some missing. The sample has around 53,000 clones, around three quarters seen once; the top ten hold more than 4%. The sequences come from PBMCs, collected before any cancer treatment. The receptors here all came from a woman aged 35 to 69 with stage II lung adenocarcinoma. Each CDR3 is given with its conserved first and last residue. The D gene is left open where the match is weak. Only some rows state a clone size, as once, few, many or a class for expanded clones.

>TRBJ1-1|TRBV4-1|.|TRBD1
TGCGCCAGCAGCGCTGGACAGGGATTCAACACTGAAGCTTTCTTT
CASSAGQGFNTEAFF
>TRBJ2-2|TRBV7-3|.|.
TGTGCCAGCAGCCAACCGGGCCTCGCCTCGAACACCGGGGAGCTGTTTTTT
CASSQPGLASNTGELFF
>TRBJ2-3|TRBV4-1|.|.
TGCGCCAGCAGCCAAGTCGGAGGGGAGACAGATACGCAGTATTTT
CASSQVGGETDTQYF
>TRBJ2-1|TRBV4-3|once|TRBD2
TGCGCCAGCAGCCAAGATTTGGGGGGGGGATACAATGAGCAGTTCTTC
CASSQDLGGGYNEQFF
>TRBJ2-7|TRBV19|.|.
TGTGCCAGCAGACCCACCGCAGGCAAGAACGAGCAGTACTTC
CASRPTAGKNEQYF
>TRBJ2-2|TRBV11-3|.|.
TGTGCCAGCAGCCGCGGGGGACAGTCGGGTACCGGGGAGCTGTTTTTT
CASSRGGQSGTGELFF
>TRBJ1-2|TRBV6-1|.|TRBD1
TGTGCCAGCACCGAGGACAGGGGCTTCTATGGCTACACCTTC
CASTEDRGFYGYTF
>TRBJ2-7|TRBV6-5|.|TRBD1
TGTGCCAGCAGTCGGGACAGGGGTTCCTACGAGCAGTACTTC
CASSRDRGSYEQYF
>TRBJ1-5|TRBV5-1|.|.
TGCGCCAGCAGCTTGGGCAGGGGAGGGCAGCCCCAGCATTTT
CASSLGRGGQPQHF
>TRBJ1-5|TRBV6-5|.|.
TGTGCCAGCAACACTCAGCCCCAGCATTTT
CASNTQPQHF
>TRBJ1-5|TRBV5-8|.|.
TGTGCCAGCAGCTTGCTAAATCAGCCCCAGCATTTT
CASSLLNQPQHF
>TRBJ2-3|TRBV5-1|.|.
TGCGCCAGCAGCTTGGGACTGCCGCCTATCACAGATACGCAGTATTTT
CASSLGLPPITDTQYF
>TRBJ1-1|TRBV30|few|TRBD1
TGTGCCTGGAGTCCGGGACAGTATACGAACACTGAAGCTTTCTTT
CAWSPGQYTNTEAFF
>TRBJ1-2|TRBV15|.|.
TGTGCCACCAGCAGAGATACTAACTATGGCTACACCTTC
CATSRDTNYGYTF
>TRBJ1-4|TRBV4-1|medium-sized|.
TGCGCCAGCAGCCAAGATGGCAGGGGAGTTGAAAAACTGTTTTTT
CASSQDGRGVEKLFF
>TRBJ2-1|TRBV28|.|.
TGTGCCAGCGGCGGCCACACCCACAATGAGCAGTTCTTC
CASGGHTHNEQFF
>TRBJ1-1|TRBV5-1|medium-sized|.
TGCGCCAGCAGCTTGTTCCCGGAGTTGGAGGCAGGACGGACTGAAGCTTTCTTT
CASSLFPELEAGRTEAFF
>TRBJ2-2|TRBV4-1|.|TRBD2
TGCGCCAGCAGCCTTCTAGCGGGGAACACCGGGGAGCTGTTTTTT
CASSLLAGNTGELFF
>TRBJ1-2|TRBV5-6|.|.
TGTGCCAGCCGAGTCCCCGGGACAAACACTGGCTACACCTTC
CASRVPGTNTGYTF
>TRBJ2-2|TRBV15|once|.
TGTGCCACCAGCAGAGATAAGGTAGCCGGGGAGCTGTTTTTT
CATSRDKVAGELFF
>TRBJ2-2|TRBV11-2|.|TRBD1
TGTGCCAGCAGCTTAGCAGGGGGCGGTATCGCCGGGGAGCTGTTTTTT
CASSLAGGGIAGELFF
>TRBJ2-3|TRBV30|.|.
TGTGCCTGGAGGGGGCCGGATACGCAGTATTTT
CAWRGPDTQYF
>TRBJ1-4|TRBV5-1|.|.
TGCGCCAGCAGCTTGCTTTTCGGGAGCCGTGAAAAACTGTTTTTT
CASSLLFGSREKLFF
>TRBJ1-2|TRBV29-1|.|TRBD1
TGCAGCGCAGAGACAGGGAACTATGGCTACACCTTC
CSAETGNYGYTF
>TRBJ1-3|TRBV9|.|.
TGTGCCAGCAGCCCCAGCGGGTCCGGAAACACCATATATTTT
CASSPSGSGNTIYF
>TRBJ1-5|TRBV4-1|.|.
TGCGCCAGCAGCCCTACAGGGACTAGGAGCAATCAGCCCCAGCATTTT
CASSPTGTRSNQPQHF
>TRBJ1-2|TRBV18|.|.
TGTGCCAGCTCACCCAGGGCGGCTGGAGGCTACACCTTC
CASSPRAAGGYTF
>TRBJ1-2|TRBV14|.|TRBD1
TGTGCCAGCAGCCCGGGACAGGGCTATGGCTACACCTTC
CASSPGQGYGYTF
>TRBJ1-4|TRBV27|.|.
TGTGCCAGCACGACTTACCCGGGACGGCGGGAAAAACTGTTTTTT
CASTTYPGRREKLFF
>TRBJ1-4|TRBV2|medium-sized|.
TGTGCCAGCAATTCACAGGGAGAATGGCTGTTTTTT
CASNSQGEWLFF
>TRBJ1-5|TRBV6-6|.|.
TGTGCCAGCAGTCGACAGAGAAATAGCAATCAGCCCCAGCATTTT
CASSRQRNSNQPQHF
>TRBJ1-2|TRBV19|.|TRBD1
TGTGCCAGTAGTAGCAACTTCAGGGGGCTCCACTATGGCTACACCTTC
CASSSNFRGLHYGYTF
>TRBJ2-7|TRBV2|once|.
TGTGCCAGCAGTGAAGACAGGGAGAACGAGCAGTACTTC
CASSEDRENEQYF
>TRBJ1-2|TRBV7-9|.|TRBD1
TGTGCCAGCAGTTTCAGGACAGGTCCCTATGGCTACACCTTC
CASSFRTGPYGYTF
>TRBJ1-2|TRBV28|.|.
TGTGCCAGCACGCAGGCAGCCAACTATGGCTACACCTTC
CASTQAANYGYTF
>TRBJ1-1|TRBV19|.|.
TGTGCCAGTAGTATAGCCGCGCAGAACACTGAAGCTTTCTTT
CASSIAAQNTEAFF
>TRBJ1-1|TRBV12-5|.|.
TGTGCTAGTGGTTTGACCCAAACAGGGCCTGAAGCTTTCTTT
CASGLTQTGPEAFF
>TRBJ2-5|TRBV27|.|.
TGTGCCAGCAGTTTAAGGCTGGGGTTGGGCACCCAAGAGACCCAGTACTTC
CASSLRLGLGTQETQYF
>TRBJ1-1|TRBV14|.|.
TGTGCCAGCAGCCATCGCGGGGGCTGGAACACTGAAGCTTTCTTT
CASSHRGGWNTEAFF
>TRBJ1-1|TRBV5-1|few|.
TGCGCCAGCAGCTTGGGGGGCTACAACACTGAAGCTTTCTTT
CASSLGGYNTEAFF
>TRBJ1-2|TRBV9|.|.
TGTGCCAGCAGCCTCGGGCCAGGGGAGGGGTATGGCTACACCTTC
CASSLGPGEGYGYTF
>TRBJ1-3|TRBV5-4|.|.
TGTGCCAGCAGCCGGGGGGGGACAGGAAACACCATATATTTT
CASSRGGTGNTIYF
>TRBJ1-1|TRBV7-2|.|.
TGTGCCAGCAGCTTCGGTAGAGGGAACACTGAAGCTTTCTTT
CASSFGRGNTEAFF
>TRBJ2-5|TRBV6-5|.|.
TGTGCCAGCGATGCAGGGACGGAGACCCAGTACTTC
CASDAGTETQYF
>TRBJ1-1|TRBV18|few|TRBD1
TGTGCCAGCTCACGCCTCCCGGGACAGGGGGCGCGTACTGAAGCTTTCTTT
CASSRLPGQGARTEAFF
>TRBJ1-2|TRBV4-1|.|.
TGCGCCAGCAGCCTGGGGGGCTCTTACGATGGCTACACCTTC
CASSLGGSYDGYTF
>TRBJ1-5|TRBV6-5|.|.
TGTGCCAGCAGCCCGGACAGTCTTGGCAATCAGCCCCAGCATTTT
CASSPDSLGNQPQHF